The T cell receptor (beta chain) described here comes from a study of T cell repertoires in cytomegalovirus infection. TCRdb itself ran the reads through MiXCR, one entry per CDR3 protein. The profile shows roughly 920,000 distinct CDR3 sequences, less than 35% of them singletons. This clonotype showed up just a few times. Its antigen is not known. The sequencing here drew on cultured CD8+ T cells from PBMCs, taken from culture after CMV antigen stimulation. This sequence originates from a human donor in good health (CMV status not recorded). Some clones in this sample may be carry-over from other donors' samples.

The CDR3 reads CASSIGQGVSYEQYF. CDR3 nucleotide sequence: TGTGCCAGCAGTATAGGACAGGGAGTCTCCTACGAGCAGTACTTC. The chain carries TRBV6-1 and TRBJ2-7; 8 bases align to TRBD1. Germline trimming cut 5 bases from V and 0 bases from J; bases unmatched to any gene: 6. The germline CDR1 and CDR2 sequences are MNHNS and SASEGT. This CDR3 has 15 residues.